This TCR beta chain was identified during a study of T cells in Graves' hyperthyroidism and ophthalmopathy. RNA transcripts yielded amplified TCR beta CDR3 regions. Carried out on the TCR CDR3, a first-round RT-PCR used the HTBI primer set. Each CDR3 protein is one row after TCRdb ran MiXCR on the multiplex PCR reads. The sample lists more than 450,000 distinct CDR3 sequences; around 13% were seen once. Study-wide results and limits: Stable hyperthyroidism was told apart from ophthalmopathy by a model built on 13 V-J features.

This clonotype was seen only a few times. Antigen unknown. The V gene's germline CDR1 is LNHDA and CDR2 SQIVND (reference sequence). V lost 3 bases and J lost 8, with 10 bases in between. This CDR3 region has 12 residues. Diagnosis of hyperthyroidism was new in patients aged 18 to 65, and its duration was under 2 months. Isolation of PBMCs was performed on about 10 ml fresh peripheral blood. The clonotype originates from a woman aged 40 to 50 with Graves' hyperthyroidism. This chain joins TRBV19 and TRBJ1-2, with D unclear. The specimen was blood. The DNA of the CDR3 is TGTGCCAGTAGTATCCAGGCCTCCGGCTACACCTTC. Translated, it gives CASSIQASGYTF.